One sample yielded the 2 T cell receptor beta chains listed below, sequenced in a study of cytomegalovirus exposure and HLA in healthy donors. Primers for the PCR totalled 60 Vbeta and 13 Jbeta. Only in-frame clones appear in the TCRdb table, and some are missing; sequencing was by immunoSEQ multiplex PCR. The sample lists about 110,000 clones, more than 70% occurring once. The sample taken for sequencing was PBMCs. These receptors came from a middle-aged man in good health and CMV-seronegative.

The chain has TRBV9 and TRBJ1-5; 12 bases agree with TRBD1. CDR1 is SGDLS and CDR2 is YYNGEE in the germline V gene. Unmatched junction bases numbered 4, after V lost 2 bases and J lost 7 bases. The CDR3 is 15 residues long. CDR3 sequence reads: CASSVGQGARQPQHF. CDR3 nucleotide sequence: TGTGCCAGCAGCGTGGGACAGGGGGCCCGACAGCCCCAGCATTTT.

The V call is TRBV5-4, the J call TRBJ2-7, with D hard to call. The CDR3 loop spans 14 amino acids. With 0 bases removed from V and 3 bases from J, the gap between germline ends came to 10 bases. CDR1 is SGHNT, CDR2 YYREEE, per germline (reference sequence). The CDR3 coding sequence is TGTGCCAGCAGCTTGGAACATGCCAGCTACGAGCAGTACTTC. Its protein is CASSLEHASYEQYF.